This TCR beta chain was identified during a study of blood T cell repertoires in COVID-19. Participants' own reports of clinical history determined their cohort assignment. The CDR3 loop spans 15 amino acids. Per the germline V gene, CDR1 is LGHNA and CDR2 is YNFKEQ. With 6 bases clipped from V and 6 bases from J, the junction kept 8 bases outside the gene matches. Repertoires were generated with immunoSEQ multiplex PCR, while TCRdb's copy carries only in-frame clones and drops some. Seen here are roughly 200,000 clones, approximately 83% observed once, and the top ten hold 3.8%. The source of this sequence is a middle-aged woman with acute COVID-19. The chain recombines TRBV4-2 with TRBJ2-3, with TRBD2 identical over 11 bases. The sequenced material came from PBMCs or T cells enriched from blood (not recorded which). The CDR3 bases are TGTGCCAGCAGTAAACTAGCGGGAGTATGGGATACGCAGTATTTT. Amino acid sequence: CASSKLAGVWDTQYF.